This T cell receptor beta chain stems from a study of shared clonotypes between healthy human individuals. At the level of the study: Each donor's CD4 naive and CD4 memory cells filled three plates apiece, CD8 naive two, and CD8 memory one.

V lost 5 bases, J lost 4 bases, and 15 bases lay in between. This CDR3 is 15 amino acids long. The germline V gene encodes CDR1 SGHDT and CDR2 YYEEEE. Sequencing used immunoSEQ multiplex PCR; TCRdb keeps in-frame clones, though not all of them. The sample has millions of clones; over 85% are singletons. The chain links TRBV5-6 to TRBJ2-2; either TRBD1 or TRBD2 may supply D (5 bases each). This receptor was taken from a man aged 18 to 30 in good health. Sequenced sample: naive CD4+ T cells sorted from blood. Documented subset: CD45RA+ positively selected. The CDR3 here is CASRTRDRATGELFF. DNA for the CDR3: TGTGCCAGCAGGACCCGGGACCGCGCCACCGGGGAGCTGTTTTTT.